This paragraph reports one TCR beta chain. How the authors handled the data: Estimation of nucleated cell counts was performed using reference gene primer amplification. The method was immunoSEQ multiplex PCR; TCRdb's version includes in-frame clones alone and lacks a portion of them. V and J calls plus clone size are reproduced from that table; the DNA served to infer D and trimming. The profile covers 150,000 or so clones, with approximately 90% appearing a single time and 3.5% to 4.5% taken by the ten largest. Those who participated ranged in age from roughly 18 to 90 years and resided in 24 US areas. In the 2 weeks before study entry, exposed participants met a COVID-19 case, which was PCR-confirmed or clinician-diagnosed. V dropped 6 bases and J dropped 8; count of bases not matched to a gene: 6. CDR3 length: 13 amino acids. In germline, CDR1 is SEHNR, CDR2 FQNEAQ (reference sequence). This record comes from a study of blood T cell repertoires in COVID-19. Background on the study: Nucleic acid was either cDNA or gDNA, and it came from T cells, B-cell-depleted T cells, or PBMCs.

The chain recombines TRBV7-9 with TRBJ1-2; 10 bases agree with TRBD1. The TCR originated in a woman aged 40-49 years who had been exposed to COVID-19. Sequencing was performed on PBMCs or T cells enriched from blood (not recorded which). The CDR3: CASRSGTGVGYTF. The CDR3 DNA is TGTGCCAGCAGATCCGGGACAGGGGTAGGCTACACCTTC.